This entry lists 2 T cell receptor beta chains sequenced from one sample in a study of cytomegalovirus exposure and HLA in healthy donors. Vbeta (60) and Jbeta (13) primers were used in the PCR. Using immunoSEQ multiplex PCR, the repertoire was profiled, and TCRdb retains in-frame clones only, with some absent. The sample includes fewer than 200,000 clones, about three quarters of them seen just once. Sequencing input: PBMCs. These receptors came from a man aged 35 to 55 in good health and CMV-seronegative.

The genes are TRBV7-2 and TRBJ2-2; D is unclear. The V and J ends lost 2 bases and 1 base respectively, with 5 bases between them. CDR3 length: 14 amino acids. Germline CDR1 is SGHTA and CDR2 is FQGNSA. This chain's CDR3 is CASSLQVNTGELFF. DNA of the CDR3: TGTGCCAGCAGCTTACAGGTGAACACCGGGGAGCTGTTTTTT. Full variable domain (remainder filled in from reference TRBV7-2 and TRBJ2-2): GAGVSQSPSNKVTEKGKDVELRCDPISGHTALYWYRQSLGQGLEFLIYFQGNSAPDKSGLPSDRFSAERTGGSVSTLTIQRTQQEDSAVYLCASSLQVNTGELFFGEGSRLTVL.

A note on this clone: Additional DNA sequences in this sample encode the identical CDR3. The chain recombines TRBV21-1 with TRBJ1-3. TRBV21-1 is a known pseudogene. The CDR3 runs 12 residues. CDR3 sequence (DNA): TGTGCCAACAGGACGGGGGGAAACACCATATATTTT. Translated: CANRTGGNTIYF.